The 23 T cell receptor beta chains reported below all come from one sample, sequenced in a study of blood T cell repertoires in COVID-19. Clones were sequenced by immunoSEQ multiplex PCR, and TCRdb holds only the in-frame ones, with some missing. This table has 60,000 to 70,000 clones, about 91% appearing once. Source material: peripheral blood. These receptors were obtained from a human donor with active COVID-19. The donor label of this sample is uncertain.

The chain combines TRBV19 with TRBJ2-1, with D tentatively TRBD2 (7 bases). Germline V gene sequence: CDR1 LNHDA, CDR2 SQIVND (reference sequence). This CDR3 spans 13 amino acids. The germline V and J ends were trimmed by 8 bases and 6 bases, with 14 bases remaining between them. The CDR3 DNA sequence: TGTGCCAGTCGGGGGGCCGGGGGCAATGAGCAGTTCTTC. Amino acid sequence: CASRGAGGNEQFF.

The chain uses TRBV2 and TRBJ2-3; possibly TRBD2 for D (6 bases). Germline CDR1 reads SNHLY; CDR2 reads FYNNEI. Trimming took off 8 bases at V and 1 base at J, with 13 bases between the two ends. CDR3 size: 14 residues. In DNA, the CDR3 is TGTGCCAGCGCTCAGCGGGTCGGCACAGATACGCAGTATTTT. Its protein is CASAQRVGTDTQYF.

The rearrangement joins TRBV3-1 (or the pseudogene TRBV3-2) to TRBJ1-1; D is uncertain. Germline loops: CDR1 LGHDT, CDR2 YNNKEL (reference sequence). Between the trimmed V and J ends, which lost 2 bases and 2 bases, there was a span of 9 bases. CDR3 length: 14 amino acids. The CDR3 sequence is CASSQSSFNTEAFF. CDR3 in DNA: TGTGCCAGCAGCCAAAGTAGCTTCAACACTGAAGCTTTCTTT.

The chain recombines TRBV12-3 or TRBV12-4 with TRBJ2-5; the D gene is possibly TRBD1 (5 bases). The CDR3 contains 12 residues. The V end was cut by 6 bases, the J end by 4 bases, with 9 bases between. For the CDR3, the DNA is TGTGCCAGCAGCCGCCAGGGAGAGACCCAGTACTTC. This encodes CASSRQGETQYF.

The chain is built from TRBV18 and TRBJ2-5; tentatively, D is TRBD1 (6 bases). V gave up 3 bases and J gave up 4 bases, with 9 bases separating them. This CDR3 region has 13 residues. Germline-derived CDR1 and CDR2 are KGHSH and LQKENI. This chain's CDR3 is CASSPNRVETQYF. CDR3 DNA: TGTGCCAGCTCACCGAACAGGGTAGAGACCCAGTACTTC.

The gene calls are TRBV11-3 and TRBJ2-5, with 7 bases that match TRBD2. CDR3 length equals 15 residues. Losses at the gene ends were 5 bases for V and 5 bases for J; bases not matched to a gene: 11. CDR1 is SGHNT, CDR2 YENEEA, per germline. In nucleotides, the CDR3 is TGTGCCAGCAGCGGCGGCGCAGGGCGGGGGGAGACCCAGTACTTC. This translates into CASSGGAGRGETQYF. Full variable domain (outside the CDR3, taken from reference TRBV11-3 and TRBJ2-5): EAGVVQSPRYKIIEKKQPVAFWCNPISGHNTLYWYLQNLGQGPELLIRYENEEAVDDSQLPKDRFSAERLKGVDSTLKIQPAELGDSAVYLCASSGGAGRGETQYFGPGTRLLVL.

The genes are TRBV4-1 and TRBJ2-3, with 10 positions matching TRBD2. This CDR3 has 17 residues. CDR1 MGHRA and CDR2 YSYEKL come from the germline V gene. J lost 3 bases, V lost 1 base, and 7 bases had no gene match. CDR3 DNA sequence: TGCGCCAGCAGCCAAGCCCTAGCGGGAGTTTTTACAGATACGCAGTATTTT. It translates to CASSQALAGVFTDTQYF.

The chain employs TRBV18 and TRBJ2-2; D possibly corresponds to TRBD2 (5 bases). Trimming cost V 7 bases and J 0 bases, with 12 bases left between them. This CDR3 contains 15 residues. Germline V gene lookup returns CDR1 KGHSH and CDR2 LQKENI. CDR3 sequence reads: CASLGDPANTGELFF. The CDR3, as DNA: TGTGCCAGCTTGGGAGACCCCGCGAACACCGGGGAGCTGTTTTTT.

The rearrangement joins TRBV27 to TRBJ1-6, with 7 nucleotides matching TRBD1. Germline V gene sequence: CDR1 MNHEY, CDR2 SMNVEV (reference sequence). With 5 bases clipped from V and 2 bases from J, the junction kept 3 bases outside the gene matches. The CDR3 sequence is 15 residues long. The CDR3 reads CASSRDSTYNSPLHF. The CDR3 coding sequence is TGTGCCAGCAGTCGGGACAGTACCTATAATTCACCCCTCCACTTT.

This chain uses TRBV7-2 with TRBJ2-1, with 7 bases identical to TRBD1. CDR3 size: 16 residues. The J segment lost 0 bases and the V segment lost 2 bases, leaving 4 bases of the junction unmatched. Germline CDR1 and CDR2: SGHTA and FQGNSA. The DNA of the CDR3 is TGTGCCAGCAGCTTACAGGGGGTACTCTCCTACAATGAGCAGTTCTTC. Translating it yields CASSLQGVLSYNEQFF.

This chain uses TRBV28 with TRBJ2-7; TRBD1 matches at 8 bases. The CDR3 runs to 13 residues. Trimming removed 6 bases from V and 6 bases from J; junction bases left unmatched: 7. Germline lookup yields CDR1 MDHEN and CDR2 SYDVKM. The CDR3 nucleotides are TGTGCCAGCAGGGGGACAGGAAGGGGCGAGCAGTACTTC. Translating it yields CASRGTGRGEQYF.

The chain employs TRBV25-1 and TRBJ1-6, with D uncertain. Trimming removed 7 bases from V and 8 bases from J, with 21 bases in between. CDR3 length: 16 residues. Germline CDR1 and CDR2: MGHDK and SYGVNS. CDR3: CASTPSEGQAHSPLHF. Written as DNA, the CDR3 is TGTGCCAGCACCCCCTCGGAGGGTCAGGCCCATTCACCCCTCCACTTT. The full variable domain, in which reference TRBV25-1 and TRBJ1-6 provide the parts outside the CDR3, is EADIYQTPRYLVIGTGKKITLECSQTMGHDKMYWYQQDPGMELHLIHYSYGVNSTEKGDLSSESTVSRIRTEHFPLTLESARPSHTSQYLCASTPSEGQAHSPLHFGNGTRLTVT.

The CDR3 nucleotides read TGTGCCAGCAGCGACGTTGGAGCGAACACCGGGGAGCTGTTTTTT. Translated, it gives CASSDVGANTGELFF. The chain has TRBV7-9 and TRBJ2-2; D is ambiguous. The CDR3 sequence is 15 residues long. Germline loops: CDR1 SEHNR, CDR2 FQNEAQ (reference sequence). The ends were cut back, 5 bases at V and 0 bases at J, with 10 bases in the middle. Looking up the rest from reference TRBV7-9 and TRBJ2-2 gives the full variable domain: DTGVSQNPRHKITKRGQNVTFRCDPISEHNRLYWYRQTLGQGPEFLTYFQNEAQLEKSRLLSDRFSAERPKGSFSTLEIQRTEQGDSAMYLCASSDVGANTGELFFGEGSRLTVL.

The chain carries TRBV28 and TRBJ2-5; 7 bases are shared with TRBD2. CDR1 MDHEN and CDR2 SYDVKM come from the germline V gene. J gave up 5 bases and V 2 bases, and 5 bases lay outside the gene matches. The CDR3 totals 14 residues. CDR3 DNA: TGTGCCAGCAGTTTACTAGCGGAGGGGGAGACCCAGTACTTC. Residues: CASSLLAEGETQYF.

The V gene is TRBV6-6, the J gene TRBJ1-5; D remains ambiguous. CDR3 length: 16 residues. V gave up 0 bases and J gave up 1 base, with 10 bases separating them. Germline loops: CDR1 MNHNY, CDR2 SVGAGI (reference sequence). CDR3 in amino acids: CASSYSNAGSNQPQHF. The CDR3 coding sequence is TGTGCCAGCAGTTACTCGAATGCAGGCAGCAATCAGCCCCAGCATTTT.

The CDR3 sequence: CASSEGTSYNSPLHF. The CDR3 DNA follows: TGTGCCAGCAGCGAGGGGACATCTTATAATTCACCCCTCCACTTT. The V and J genes are TRBV7-2 and TRBJ1-6; tentative D call: TRBD1 (6 bases). This CDR3 comprises 15 residues. Germline V gene data show CDR1 as SGHTA and CDR2 as FQGNSA. Trimming cost V 5 bases and J 4 bases, with 12 bases left between them.

The rearrangement uses TRBV12-3 or TRBV12-4 and TRBJ1-2, with 7 bases lining up with TRBD1. CDR3 length: 12 residues. The ends lost 5 bases at V and 4 bases at J; junction bases unmatched: 1. The CDR3 region is CASSTGVYGYTF. CDR3 nucleotides: TGTGCCAGCAGTACAGGGGTCTATGGCTACACCTTC.

V is TRBV11-1 and J is TRBJ2-7, with D hard to call. CDR1 SGHAT and CDR2 FQDESV come from the germline V gene (reference sequence). Trimming took 11 bases from V and 3 from J, leaving 17 bases between them. This CDR3 is built from 13 residues. CDR3 sequence reads: CAPVERSSYEQYF. DNA for the CDR3: TGTGCCCCCGTCGAACGCTCCAGCTACGAGCAGTACTTC.

V gene TRBV12-3 or TRBV12-4 combines with J gene TRBJ1-1; a possible D gene is TRBD1 (5 bases). This CDR3 comprises 13 residues. V was clipped by 3 bases and J by 1 base, with 6 bases between them. Here the CDR3 reads CASSFGGNTEAFF. The CDR3 coding sequence is TGTGCCAGCAGTTTCGGGGGGAACACTGAAGCTTTCTTT.

This clone has a single count. V gene TRBV10-3 combines with J gene TRBJ2-6; TRBD1 is a possible D gene (7 bases). Germline V gene data show CDR1 as ENHRY and CDR2 as SYGVKD. The CDR3 has 14 residues. V was cut by 10 bases and J by 2 bases, with 12 bases left in between. CDR3 DNA: TGTGCCACAACAGGGGAGGCTGGGGCCAACGTCCTGACTTTC. Its translation is CATTGEAGANVLTF.

The chain links TRBV13 to TRBJ1-6; no firm D call. Germline CDR1 PRHDT, CDR2 FYEKMQ (reference sequence). V dropped 6 bases and J dropped 0 bases, with 15 bases sitting between them. There are 17 residues in the CDR3. CDR3 bases: TGTGCCAGCAGTTTTAGCGAAGATCACTCCTATAATTCACCCCTCCACTTT. Protein: CASSFSEDHSYNSPLHF.

The V call is TRBV29-1, the J call TRBJ2-1; D is ambiguous. V lost 4 bases, J lost 2 bases, and 3 bases lay in between. This CDR3 spans 11 amino acids. Germline values: CDR1 SQVTM, CDR2 ANQGSEA. The CDR3 bases are TGCAGCGTTGGGCCCTACAATGAGCAGTTCTTC. It yields the protein CSVGPYNEQFF.

The chain uses TRBV3-1 (or the pseudogene TRBV3-2) and TRBJ2-6; D gene ambiguous. In germline, CDR1 is LGHDT, CDR2 YNNKEL (reference sequence). Trimming left V 2 bases short and J 1 base short, with 6 bases between. This CDR3 has 15 amino acids. CDR3: CASSQHGSGANVLTF. The DNA for the CDR3 is TGTGCCAGCAGCCAACACGGGTCTGGGGCCAACGTCCTGACTTTC.